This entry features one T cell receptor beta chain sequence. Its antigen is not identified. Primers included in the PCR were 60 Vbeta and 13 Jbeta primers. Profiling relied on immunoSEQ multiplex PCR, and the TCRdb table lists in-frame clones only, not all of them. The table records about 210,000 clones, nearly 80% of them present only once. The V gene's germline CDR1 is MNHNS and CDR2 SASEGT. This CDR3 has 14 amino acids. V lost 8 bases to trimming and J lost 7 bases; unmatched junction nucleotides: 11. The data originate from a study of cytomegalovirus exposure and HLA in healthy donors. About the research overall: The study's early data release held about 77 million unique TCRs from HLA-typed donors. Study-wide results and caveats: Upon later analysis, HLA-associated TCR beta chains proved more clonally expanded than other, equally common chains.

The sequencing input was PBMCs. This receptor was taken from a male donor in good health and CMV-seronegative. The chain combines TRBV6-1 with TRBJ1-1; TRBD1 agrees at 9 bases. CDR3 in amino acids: CASSGTGKFDEAFF. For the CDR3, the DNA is TGTGCCAGCTCCGGGACAGGGAAGTTTGATGAAGCTTTCTTT.